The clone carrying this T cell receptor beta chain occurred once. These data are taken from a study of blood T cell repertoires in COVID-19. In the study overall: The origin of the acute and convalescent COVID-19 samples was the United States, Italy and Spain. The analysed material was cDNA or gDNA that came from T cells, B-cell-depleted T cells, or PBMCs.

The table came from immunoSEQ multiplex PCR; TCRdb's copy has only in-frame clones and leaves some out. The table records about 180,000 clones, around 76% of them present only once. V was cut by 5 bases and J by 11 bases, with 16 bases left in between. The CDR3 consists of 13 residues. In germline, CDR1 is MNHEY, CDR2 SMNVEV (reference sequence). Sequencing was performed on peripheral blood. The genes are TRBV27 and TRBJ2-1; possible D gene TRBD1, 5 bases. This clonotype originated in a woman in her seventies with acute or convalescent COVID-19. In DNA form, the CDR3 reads TGTGCCAGCAGTATACAAACAGGAGCTCAGCAGTTCTTC. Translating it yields CASSIQTGAQQFF.